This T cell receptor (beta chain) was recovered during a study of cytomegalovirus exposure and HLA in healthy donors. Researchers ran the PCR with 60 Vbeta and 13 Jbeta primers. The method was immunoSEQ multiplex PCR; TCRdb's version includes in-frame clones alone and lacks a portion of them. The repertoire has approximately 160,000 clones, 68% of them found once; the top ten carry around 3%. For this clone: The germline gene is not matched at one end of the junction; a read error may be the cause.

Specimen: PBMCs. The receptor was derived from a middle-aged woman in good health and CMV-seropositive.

CDR3 loop: CASSGTGVSQPQNF. The CDR3 DNA reads TGTGCCAGCAGCGGGACAGGGGTCAGCCAGCCCCAGAATTTT. The chain combines TRBV9 with TRBJ1-5, with TRBD1 matching 9 bases. CDR1 is SGDLS, CDR2 YYNGEE, per germline. The CDR3 spans 14 residues. Supplemented by reference TRBV9 and TRBJ1-5, the full variable domain reads DSGVTQTPKHLITATGQRVTLRCSPRSGDLSVYWYQQSLDQGLQFLIQYYNGEERAKGNILERFSAQQFPDLHSELNLSSLELGDSALYFCASSGTGVSQPQNFGDGTRLSIL.